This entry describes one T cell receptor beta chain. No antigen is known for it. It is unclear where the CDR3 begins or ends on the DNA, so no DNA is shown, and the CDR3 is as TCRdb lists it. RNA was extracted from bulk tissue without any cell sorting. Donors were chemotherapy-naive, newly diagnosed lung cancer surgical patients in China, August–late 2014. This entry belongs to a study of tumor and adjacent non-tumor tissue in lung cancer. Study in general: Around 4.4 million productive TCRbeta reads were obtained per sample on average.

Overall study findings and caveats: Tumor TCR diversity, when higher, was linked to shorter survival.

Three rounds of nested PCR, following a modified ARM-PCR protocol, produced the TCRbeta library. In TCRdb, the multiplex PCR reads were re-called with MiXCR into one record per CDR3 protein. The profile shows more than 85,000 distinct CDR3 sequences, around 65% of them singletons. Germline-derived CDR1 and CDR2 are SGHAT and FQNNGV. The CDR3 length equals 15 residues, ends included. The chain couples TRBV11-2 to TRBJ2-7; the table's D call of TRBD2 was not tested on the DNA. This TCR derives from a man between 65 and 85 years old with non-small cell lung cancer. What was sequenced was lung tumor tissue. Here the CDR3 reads CASSLEFAGGSGRYF.